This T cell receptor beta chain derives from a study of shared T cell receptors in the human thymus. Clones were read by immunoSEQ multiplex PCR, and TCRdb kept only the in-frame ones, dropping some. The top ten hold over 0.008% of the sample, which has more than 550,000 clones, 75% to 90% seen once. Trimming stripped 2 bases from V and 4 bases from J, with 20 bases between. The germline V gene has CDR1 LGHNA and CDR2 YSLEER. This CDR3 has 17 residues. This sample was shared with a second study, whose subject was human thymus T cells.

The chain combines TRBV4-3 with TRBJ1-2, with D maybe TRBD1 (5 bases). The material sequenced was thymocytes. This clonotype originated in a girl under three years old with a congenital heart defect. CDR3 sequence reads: CASSQWPRSGTGYGYTF. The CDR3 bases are TGCGCCAGCAGCCAATGGCCACGGTCCGGAACAGGCTATGGCTACACCTTC.